This is a list of T cell receptor beta chains from one sample in a study of blood T cell repertoires in COVID-19. Sequenced by immunoSEQ multiplex PCR; TCRdb stores in-frame clones only, minus some. This repertoire shows roughly 200,000 clones, roughly 84% found once; its top ten account for 18%. Sequencing input: peripheral blood. The receptor source for this set is a man aged 45-65 years with COVID-19, enrolled during active disease. The CDR3 runs from the conserved cysteine through the conserved F or W. The D gene is left open where the match is weak. Clone size appears in some rows only: once, few, many, or a class for an expanded clone.

CDR3aa,CDR3nt,d_gene,abundance,j_gene,v_gene,len
CASSQLIASSYNEQFF,TGTGCCAGCAGTCAATTAATCGCGAGCTCCTACAATGAGCAGTTCTTC,.,.,TRBJ2-1,TRBV27,16
CASSIGDTYEQYF,TGTGCCAGTAGTATAGGGGACACCTACGAGCAGTACTTC,.,.,TRBJ2-7,TRBV19,13
CASSVVPTGHAEAFF,TGTGCCAGCAGCGTAGTCCCCACAGGGCACGCTGAAGCTTTCTTT,.,.,TRBJ1-1,TRBV9,15
CASSLDGVNTGELFF,TGTGCCAGCAGCTTAGACGGGGTGAACACCGGGGAGCTGTTTTTT,.,.,TRBJ2-2,TRBV11-2,15
CASTVNTEAFF,TGTGCCAGCACCGTCAACACTGAAGCTTTCTTT,.,.,TRBJ1-1,TRBV2,11
CASSPQTTNQPQHF,TGTGCCAGCAGCCCACAGACAACCAATCAGCCCCAGCATTTT,.,many,TRBJ1-5,TRBV6-6,14
CASSRLERETQYF,TGTGCCAGCTCTAGACTAGAGCGGGAGACCCAGTACTTC,.,.,TRBJ2-5,TRBV18,13
CASSHITGAEEKLFF,TGCGCCAGCAGCCACATCACAGGGGCGGAGGAAAAACTGTTTTTT,TRBD1,.,TRBJ1-4,TRBV4-1,15
CASSGGLAGFWFF,TGTGCCAGTAGTGGGGGACTAGCAGGTTTTTGGTTCTTC,TRBD2,.,TRBJ2-1,TRBV19,13
CASSPGLETDTQYF,TGTGCCAGCTCACCGGGACTAGAGACAGATACGCAGTATTTT,TRBD2,.,TRBJ2-3,TRBV18,14
CASSGAGNNSPLHF,TGTGCCAGTAGTGGTGCAGGGAATAATTCACCCCTCCACTTT,.,.,TRBJ1-6,TRBV19,14
CASSADSLEAFF,TGTGCCAGCAGCGCCGACAGCCTTGAAGCTTTCTTT,.,few,TRBJ1-1,TRBV9,12
CASSHRDRGNSPLHF,TGTGCCAGCAGCCACCGGGACAGGGGAAATTCACCCCTCCACTTT,TRBD1,.,TRBJ1-6,TRBV14,15
CASSSPTSGRVYDEQYF,TGTGCCAGCAGCTCCCCGACTAGCGGGAGAGTTTATGACGAGCAGTACTTC,TRBD2,.,TRBJ2-7,TRBV7-2,17
CASRPTGEVNEKLFF,TGTGCCAGCAGACCCACAGGGGAAGTTAATGAAAAACTGTTTTTT,TRBD1,few,TRBJ1-4,TRBV6-5,15
CSVVTGGYEQYF,TGCAGCGTTGTCACAGGGGGCTACGAGCAGTACTTC,TRBD1,.,TRBJ2-7,TRBV29-1,12
CASSLLVTGGFNEQFF,TGTGCCAGCAGCTTATTAGTGACAGGGGGCTTTAATGAGCAGTTCTTC,TRBD1,.,TRBJ2-1,TRBV11-2,16
CASSIGRGNTEAFF,TGTGCCAGTAGTATAGGGAGGGGGAACACTGAAGCTTTCTTT,.,.,TRBJ1-1,TRBV19,14
CASSLAQGNFYEQYF,TGTGCCAGCAGCTTAGCACAGGGTAATTTCTACGAGCAGTACTTC,.,many,TRBJ2-7,TRBV7-9,15
CASSQELSGGASYEQYF,TGCGCCAGCAGCCAAGAGCTCAGCGGGGGGGCCTCCTACGAGCAGTACTTC,TRBD2,.,TRBJ2-7,TRBV4-1,17
CASSYGQDLYGYTF,TGTGCCAGCAGCTACGGACAGGACCTCTATGGCTACACCTTC,TRBD1,.,TRBJ1-2,TRBV5-6,14
CASSSRGPGELFF,TGTGCCAGCAGCTCCAGGGGACCCGGGGAGCTGTTTTTT,.,.,TRBJ2-2,TRBV5-4,13
CASSLLGQGATIPIGNTIYF,TGTGCCAGCAGCTTATTGGGACAGGGGGCGACGATCCCTATTGGAAACACCATATATTTT,TRBD1,.,TRBJ1-3,TRBV7-6,20
CASSEGSVGSGELFF,TGTGCCAGCAGTGAAGGTAGCGTGGGATCCGGGGAGCTGTTTTTT,.,.,TRBJ2-2,TRBV6-1,15
CASSIGGVVSNQPQHF,TGTGCCAGTAGTATAGGCGGGGTGGTGAGCAATCAGCCCCAGCATTTT,.,once,TRBJ1-5,TRBV19,16
CASSRDLSSYNEQFF,TGTGCCAGCAGTCGGGACTTAAGCTCCTACAATGAGCAGTTCTTC,.,.,TRBJ2-1,TRBV2,15
CASSLGPSPGYEQYF,TGTGCCAGCAGCTTAGGGCCCTCTCCAGGGTACGAGCAGTACTTC,.,once,TRBJ2-7,TRBV7-6,15
CASSQANWGTGHFEAFF,TGTGCCAGCAGCCAAGCTAACTGGGGGACAGGGCATTTCGAAGCTTTCTTT,TRBD1,.,TRBJ1-1,TRBV14,17
CASSFPTTTSSYNEQFF,TGTGCCAGCAGCTTCCCGACGACGACAAGCTCCTACAATGAGCAGTTCTTC,.,.,TRBJ2-1,TRBV5-4,17
CASSVESRVPTDTQYF,TGTGCCAGCAGCGTAGAGAGTCGGGTCCCCACAGATACGCAGTATTTT,.,.,TRBJ2-3,TRBV9,16
CASSPDRGNSPLHF,TGTGCCAGCAGCCCGGACAGGGGGAATTCACCCCTCCACTTT,TRBD1,.,TRBJ1-6,TRBV27,14
CASSLASGRRAGELFF,TGTGCCAGCAGCTTGGCTAGCGGGAGGAGGGCCGGGGAGCTGTTTTTT,TRBD2,.,TRBJ2-2,TRBV5-4,16
CASSLTSGATGELFF,TGCGCCAGCAGCCTGACTAGCGGGGCCACCGGGGAGCTGTTTTTT,TRBD2,once,TRBJ2-2,TRBV5-1,15
CATSDPPGNEQFF,TGTGCCACCAGTGATCCCCCGGGAAATGAGCAGTTCTTC,.,.,TRBJ2-1,TRBV24-1,13
CAISELGRGEQFF,TGTGCCATCAGTGAGCTTGGACGGGGTGAGCAGTTCTTC,.,.,TRBJ2-1,TRBV10-3,13
CASSRKGASGRKLEETQYF,TGTGCCAGCAGCCGAAAAGGGGCCAGCGGGAGAAAATTAGAAGAGACCCAGTACTTC,TRBD2,.,TRBJ2-5,TRBV3-1/TRBV3-2,19